Below are 10 T cell receptor beta chains sequenced from a single sample in a study of cytomegalovirus exposure and HLA in healthy donors. The study ran its PCR with 60 Vbeta and 13 Jbeta primers. Profiling relied on immunoSEQ multiplex PCR, and the TCRdb table lists in-frame clones only, not all of them. The sample consists of roughly 80,000 clones, 80% of them appearing once. The material sequenced was PBMCs. The receptor set was obtained from a male donor in good health and CMV-seronegative.

The gene calls are TRBV7-3 and TRBJ2-1, with 10 bases aligning to TRBD2. Germline trimming cut 0 bases from V and 6 bases from J; bases unmatched to any gene: 8. The germline V gene encodes CDR1 SGHTA and CDR2 FQGTGA. The CDR3 totals 17 residues. The CDR3 sequence is CASSLTPSGRGINEQFF. As DNA, the CDR3 is TGTGCCAGCAGCTTAACTCCTAGCGGGAGAGGGATCAATGAGCAGTTCTTC.

The chain employs TRBV10-3 and TRBJ1-1; D not resolved. Trimming removed 0 bases at V and 0 bases at J, with 5 bases between. CDR3 length: 14 amino acids. CDR1 is ENHRY and CDR2 is SYGVKD in the germline V gene. Written as DNA, the CDR3 is TGTGCCATCAGTGAGTCCACAGTGAACACTGAAGCTTTCTTT. Translated: CAISESTVNTEAFF.

This clone showed up just a few times. V and J are TRBV14 and TRBJ1-2, with TRBD1 identical over 7 bases. Germline V gene sequence: CDR1 SGHDN, CDR2 FVKESK. V trimming: 4 bases; J trimming: 5 bases; junction bases outside the gene matches: 10. The length of the CDR3 is 15 residues. CDR3 sequence (DNA): TGTGCCAGCAGCCGATGGACAGGAGAGATTTATGGCTACACCTTC. This sequence encodes CASSRWTGEIYGYTF. Together with reference TRBV14 and TRBJ1-2, the CDR3 gives the full variable domain: EAGVTQFPSHSVIEKGQTVTLRCDPISGHDNLYWYRRVMGKEIKFLLHFVKESKQDESGMPNNRFLAERTGGTYSTLKVQPAELEDSGVYFCASSRWTGEIYGYTFGSGTRLTVV.

This clone is a singleton in its sample. This chain joins TRBV6-1 and TRBJ2-5; no definite D call. The CDR3 totals 12 residues. The germline V and J ends were trimmed by 11 bases and 5 bases, with 15 bases remaining between them. The germline CDR1 and CDR2 sequences are MNHNS and SASEGT. The CDR3 nucleotides read TGTGCCCATTCGGTGTCCCTGGAGACCCAGTACTTC. The encoded protein is CAHSVSLETQYF.

The chain employs TRBV19 and TRBJ1-5; D is possibly TRBD1 (5 bases). Per the germline V gene, CDR1 is LNHDA and CDR2 is SQIVND (reference sequence). The CDR3 consists of 14 residues. V lost 7 bases to trimming and J lost 9 bases, with 19 bases between them. In nucleotides, the CDR3 is TGTGCCAGTACCGGAGGGGAGGGCCTGATGCCCCAGCATTTT. Protein: CASTGGEGLMPQHF.

Of note for this clone: In the same sample, other DNA sequences code for this CDR3. This rearrangement joins TRBV9 to TRBJ1-1; unclear D gene. The CDR3 is made up of 13 amino acids. V lost 1 base and J lost 2, with 6 bases in between. Germline CDR1 and CDR2: SGDLS and YYNGEE. CDR3 sequence reads: CASSVTGNTEAFF. The CDR3, as DNA: TGTGCCAGCAGCGTAACTGGTAACACTGAAGCTTTCTTT.

The gene calls are TRBV6-5 and TRBJ1-4; TRBD1 agrees at 7 bases. The junction had 7 bases not matched to a gene; V was cut back by 2 bases and J by 4 bases. Germline values: CDR1 MNHEY, CDR2 SVGAGI. The CDR3 loop spans 16 amino acids. CDR3 DNA: TGTGCCAGCAGTTACACTGGACAGGATCATAATGAAAAACTGTTTTTT. Translated: CASSYTGQDHNEKLFF.

The CDR3 DNA is TGTGCCAGCAGTGAAGCTTCGGGACTAGACATTCAGTACTTC. It specifies CASSEASGLDIQYF. This rearrangement joins TRBV2 to TRBJ2-4; TRBD2 matches at 8 bases. The CDR3 runs 14 residues. J was trimmed by 8 bases and V by 0 bases; bases with no gene match: 3. CDR1 and CDR2 (germline): SNHLY, FYNNEI.

This clone has only one observation. V usage is TRBV9 and J usage is TRBJ2-3; 8 positions match TRBD2. The CDR3 is 15 amino acids. Germline V CDR1 and CDR2: SGDLS, YYNGEE. V was pared by 0 bases and J by 3 bases, with 3 bases of the junction left unmatched. For the CDR3, the DNA is TGTGCCAGCAGCGTAGGGAGCGGGGGAACAGATACGCAGTATTTT. This codes for CASSVGSGGTDTQYF.

A word on this clone: One junction end does not reproduce the germline sequence, and a read error may be involved. The chain recombines TRBV4-1 with TRBJ2-7, with TRBD2 matching over 8 bases. The germline CDR1 and CDR2 sequences are MGHRA and YSYEKL. This CDR3 comprises 15 residues. The CDR3 region is CASSHPGLGEAKKHF. The CDR3 DNA reads as TGCGCCAGCAGCCATCCGGGACTAGGAGAGGCTAAGAAGCACTTC.